This passage covers 21 T cell receptor beta chains from one sample sequenced in a study of monozygotic twins with inflammatory bowel disease. TCRdb reprocessed the 5' RACE reads, with one entry per CDR3 protein and no DNA. The sample table includes over 90,000 distinct CDR3 sequences. Sequencing was done on a sample of blood. These receptors were collected from a human donor with ulcerative colitis or Crohn's disease, or a healthy co-twin of an affected twin (not recorded which).

The rearrangement links TRBV4-3 to TRBJ1-2; TCRdb lists TRBD1, though no DNA is available to test this call. Germline V gene lookup returns CDR1 LGHNA and CDR2 YSLEER. CDR3 length: 15 amino acids. The CDR3 loop reads CASSLGTEINYGYTF.

The rearrangement links TRBV4-1 to TRBJ2-5; TCRdb outputs TRBD2, but without DNA this stays unchecked. Germline V gene sequence: CDR1 MGHRA, CDR2 YSYEKL. The CDR3 has 17 amino acids. CDR3 residues: CASSQGRGTRGIETQYF.

The chain uses TRBV7-2 and TRBJ2-7; checking the TCRdb D call of TRBD2 is not possible without DNA. CDR1 is SGHTA and CDR2 is FQGNSA in the germline V gene. This CDR3 region has 14 residues. The CDR3 loop is CASSIGLAGYEQYF.

This chain uses TRBV19 with TRBJ2-4; TCRdb's D call, TRBD1, is unchecked because there is no DNA. From germline, CDR1 is LNHDA and CDR2 SQIVND (reference sequence). This CDR3 has 15 residues. This CDR3 reads CASSAGLMAKNIQYF.

The rearrangement uses TRBV28 and TRBJ2-1; lacking DNA, the TRBD1 call made by TCRdb goes unchecked. Germline V gives CDR1 MDHEN, CDR2 SYDVKM. The CDR3 contains 13 residues. The CDR3 protein is CATSPPGTGKQFF.

This sequence joins TRBV7-2 and TRBJ2-5; TCRdb reports TRBD1, a call that lacks DNA to check it against. Germline V CDR1 and CDR2: SGHTA, FQGNSA. This CDR3 contains 12 residues. CDR3 loop: CASTRGQETQYF.

This chain links TRBV29-1 with TRBJ2-7; the D call from TCRdb, TRBD1, cannot be confirmed without DNA. Germline assignment: CDR1 SQVTM and CDR2 ANQGSEA. The CDR3 spans 15 residues. The CDR3 sequence is CSVEEGGDRPYEQYF.

The chain links TRBV29-1 to TRBJ2-4; TCRdb designates TRBD2, a call that cannot be tested without DNA. The CDR3 is made up of 11 amino acids. Germline lookup yields CDR1 SQVTM and CDR2 ANQGSEA. The CDR3 spells CSVVAGGSSYF. The full variable domain, in which reference TRBV29-1 and TRBJ2-4 provide the parts outside the CDR3, is SAVISQKPSRDICQRGTSLTIQCQVDSQVTMMFWYRQQPGQSLTLIATANQGSEATYESGFVIDKFPISRPNLTFSTLTVSNMSPEDSSIYLCSVVAGGSSYFGAGTRLSVL.

The J gene is TRBJ2-3, the V gene TRBV12-3 or TRBV12-4; TCRdb indicates TRBD1, and absent DNA this call remains unverified. The CDR3 contains 14 residues. The CDR3 sequence is CASSLAAGAATQYF.

This sequence joins TRBV20-1 and TRBJ1-2. This CDR3 comprises 12 residues. Per germline, CDR1 DFQATT and CDR2 SNEGSKA (reference sequence). CDR3 protein: CSARWGGNGYTF.

The chain carries TRBV2 and TRBJ1-2; TCRdb selects TRBD1, and the lack of DNA leaves this call unchecked. CDR1 is SNHLY, CDR2 FYNNEI, per germline. The CDR3 extends over 13 amino acids. CDR3 loop: CARQETGSRGYTF.

The V and J genes are TRBV5-4 and TRBJ2-5. Germline V gene sequence: CDR1 SGHNT, CDR2 YYREEE (reference sequence). This CDR3 is 12 amino acids long. This CDR3 reads CASSWVGETQYF.

This sequence joins TRBV4-3 and TRBJ1-4. CDR1 LGHNA and CDR2 YSLEER come from the germline V gene. The CDR3 has 16 amino acids. This CDR3 is CASSQQQVRGGEKLFF.

This chain uses TRBV5-6 with TRBJ1-1. There are 15 residues in the CDR3. Germline V CDR1 and CDR2: SGHDT, YYEEEE. This CDR3 reads CASRRLGGQGTEAFF. Combining the CDR3 with reference TRBV5-6 and TRBJ1-1 gives the whole variable domain DAGVTQSPTHLIKTRGQQVTLRCSPKSGHDTVSWYQQALGQGPQFIFQYYEEEERQRGNFPDRFSGHQFPNYSSELNVNALLLGDSALYLCASRRLGGQGTEAFFGQGTRLTVV.

The V and J genes are TRBV7-2 and TRBJ2-7; TCRdb's assignment of TRBD1 cannot be checked, as there is no DNA. Germline CDR1 reads SGHTA; CDR2 reads FQGNSA. The CDR3 contains 16 residues. This CDR3 reads CASSGGINPISYEQYF. Together with reference TRBV7-2 and TRBJ2-7, the CDR3 gives the full variable domain: GAGVSQSPSNKVTEKGKDVELRCDPISGHTALYWYRQSLGQGLEFLIYFQGNSAPDKSGLPSDRFSAERTGGSVSTLTIQRTQQEDSAVYLCASSGGINPISYEQYFGPGTRLTVT.

The chain is built from TRBV20-1 and TRBJ2-2; TCRdb outputs TRBD2, but without DNA this stays unchecked. This CDR3 comprises 15 residues. Germline loops: CDR1 DFQATT, CDR2 SNEGSKA (reference sequence). This CDR3 reads CSAPLRGRNTGELFF.

V is TRBV6-5 and J is TRBJ1-2. The CDR3 consists of 14 residues. Germline V lookup: CDR1 MNHEY, CDR2 SVGAGI. The CDR3 is CASSYSKSRSSYTF.

The V and J genes are TRBV20-1 and TRBJ1-6. Germline CDR1 reads DFQATT; CDR2 reads SNEGSKA (reference sequence). This CDR3 has 14 residues. The CDR3 spells CSARDSFGSSPLHF.

CDR3: CASSQDRGIYTSGYEQYF. The chain carries TRBV3-1 and TRBJ2-7. Germline values: CDR1 LGHDT, CDR2 YNNKEL (reference sequence). The CDR3 totals 18 residues.

The rearrangement links TRBV6-1 to TRBJ2-7; no DNA is available, so the TRBD1 call from TCRdb remains unchecked. This CDR3 contains 15 residues. CDR1 and CDR2 (germline): MNHNS, SASEGT. The CDR3 is CASRTRTTGGHEQYF.

The chain has TRBV28 and TRBJ1-2; TCRdb gives TRBD1 as the D gene, but with no DNA this cannot be confirmed. From germline, CDR1 is MDHEN and CDR2 SYDVKM. CDR3 length equals 12 residues. CDR3 residues: CASSWDRLGYTF.